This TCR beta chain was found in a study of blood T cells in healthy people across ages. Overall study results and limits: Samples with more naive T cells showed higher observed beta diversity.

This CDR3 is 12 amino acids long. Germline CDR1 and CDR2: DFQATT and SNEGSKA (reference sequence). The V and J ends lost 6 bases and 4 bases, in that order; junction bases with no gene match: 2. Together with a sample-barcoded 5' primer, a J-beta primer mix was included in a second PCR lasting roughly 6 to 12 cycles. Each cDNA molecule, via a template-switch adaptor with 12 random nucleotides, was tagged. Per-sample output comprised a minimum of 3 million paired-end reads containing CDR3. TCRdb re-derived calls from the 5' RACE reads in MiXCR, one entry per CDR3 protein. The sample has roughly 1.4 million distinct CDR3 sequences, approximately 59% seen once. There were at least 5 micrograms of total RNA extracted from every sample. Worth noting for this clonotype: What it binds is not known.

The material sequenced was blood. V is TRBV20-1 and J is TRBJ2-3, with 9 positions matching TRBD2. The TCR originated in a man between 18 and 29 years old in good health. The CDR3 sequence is CSAGTSSDTQYF. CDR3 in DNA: TGCAGTGCCGGGACTAGCTCAGATACGCAGTATTTT.